Only one count was recorded for the clone carrying this T cell receptor (beta chain). Its cognate antigen is unknown. V dropped 3 bases and J dropped 2 bases, with 4 bases sitting between them. The germline V gene has CDR1 SGHAT and CDR2 FQDESV (reference sequence). CDR3 length equals 12 residues. This specimen belongs to a study of T cell responses to AZD1222 COVID-19 vaccine. Profiling relied on immunoSEQ multiplex PCR, and the TCRdb table lists in-frame clones only, not all of them. The sample yields 150,000 or so clones, about 90% seen once. Findings and caveats of the study: A mostly white British donor set with more females was recruited, and clonal diversity was possibly underestimated. With two AZD1222 doses given, Spike-specific TCR breadth and depth both rose. After the peak T cell response, and only then, were repertoires sampled. Spike-spanning, vaccine-associated CD4 TCRs were dominant at 160-218 and 743-854.

This chain joins TRBV11-1 and TRBJ1-1; D is unclear. This TCR derives from an adult in good health. The sequencing here drew on peripheral blood, taken on day 0 of AZD1222 vaccination. Written as DNA, the CDR3 is TGTGCCAGCAGCTTTGGCAACACTGAAGCTTTCTTT. Its translation: CASSFGNTEAFF.